One sample yielded the 15 T cell receptor beta chains listed below, sequenced in a study of T-cell memory formation after mild COVID-19. TCRdb used MiXCR to reprocess the 5' RACE reads, holding one entry per CDR3 protein. The table records about 57,000 distinct CDR3 sequences, over 9% of them present only once. The sample was PBMCs or a T cell subset sorted from them (not recorded which). Source of these receptors: a man aged 18 to 29 who had mild COVID-19 (a few samples of this study predate the infection). Cell type and time point are not known.

The J gene is TRBJ2-3, the V gene TRBV7-3; 10 nucleotides match TRBD2. The CDR3 is 15 amino acids. Germline assignment: CDR1 SGHTA and CDR2 FQGTGA. J gave up 6 bases and V 5 bases, and 8 bases lay outside the gene matches. The CDR3 loop reads CASSLRLAGGDTQYF. CDR3 nucleotides: TGTGCCAGCAGCCTGAGACTAGCGGGTGGTGATACGCAGTATTTT.

This clonotype was seen only once. The chain employs TRBV21-1 and TRBJ1-1. TRBV21-1 is a pseudogene locus. The CDR3 is made up of 17 amino acids. The CDR3 sequence: CASSKGAAVPRDTEAFF. The CDR3 DNA is TGTGCCAGCAGCAAAGGGGCGGCAGTGCCGCGGGACACTGAAGCTTTCTTT.

This clonotype has a handful of counts. This CDR3 reads CASPGRDRLYEQYV. CDR3 coding DNA: TGTGCCAGCCCTGGGCGGGATCGGTTATACGAGCAGTACGTC. V is TRBV6-4 and J is TRBJ2-7; a possible D gene is TRBD2 (6 bases). V shed 8 bases and J shed 4 bases, with 18 bases lying between them. Germline V gives CDR1 MRHNA, CDR2 SNTAGT. The CDR3 consists of 14 residues.

This clonotype was counted a few times. The gene calls are TRBV5-8 and TRBJ2-1, with a weak D call TRBD2 (7 bases). CDR1 is SGHTS, CDR2 YDEGEE, per germline. The germline V and J ends were trimmed by 0 bases and 3 bases, with 13 bases remaining between them. This CDR3 is 16 amino acids long. In nucleotides, the CDR3 is TGTGCCAGCAGCTTGGGCTTAGGGGGGGGCTACAATGAGCAGTTCTTC. Translating it yields CASSLGLGGGYNEQFF.

The CDR3: CASSQTRLYGYTF. In DNA form, the CDR3 reads TGCGCCAGCAGCCAAACGCGTCTCTATGGCTACACCTTC. V gene TRBV4-3 combines with J gene TRBJ1-2; D not certain. The CDR3 is 13 residues long. Germline V gene data show CDR1 as LGHNA and CDR2 as YSLEER. V was pared by 2 bases and J by 4 bases, with 8 bases between.

The chain recombines TRBV5-6 with TRBJ2-7; D possibly matches TRBD1 or TRBD2 (5 bases each). The CDR3 is 15 residues long. CDR1 and CDR2 from the germline V gene are SGHDT and YYEEEE. V dropped 3 bases and J dropped 4 bases, with 17 bases sitting between them. Here the CDR3 reads CASSSWTGAIYEQYF. CDR3 in DNA: TGTGCCAGCAGCTCTTGGACCGGGGCCATATACGAGCAGTACTTC.

This chain links TRBV6-5 with TRBJ1-6; weak D call: TRBD1 (6 bases). Germline-derived CDR1 and CDR2 are MNHEY and SVGAGI. CDR3 length equals 17 residues. V was trimmed by 0 bases and J by 8 bases, leaving 17 bases between them. This CDR3 reads CASSYSMGGTFHSPLHF. For the CDR3, the DNA is TGTGCCAGCAGTTACTCGATGGGGGGCACCTTCCATTCACCCCTCCACTTT.

This clonotype is medium-sized (0.01 to 0.1%) within its sample. This chain uses TRBV3-1 with TRBJ1-6, with D uncertain. The V and J ends lost 1 base and 8 bases respectively, with 9 bases between them. CDR3 length: 14 amino acids. Per the germline V gene, CDR1 is LGHDT and CDR2 is YNNKEL (reference sequence). The CDR3 DNA sequence: TGTGCCAGCAGCCAAGTTGGGTTTTATTCACCCCTCCACTTT. Its protein product is CASSQVGFYSPLHF.

The chain has TRBV6-2 or TRBV6-3 and TRBJ2-7; 9 nucleotides match TRBD2. J was trimmed by 1 base and V by 9 bases; bases with no gene match: 10. CDR3 length: 15 residues. CDR1 and CDR2 from the germline V gene are MNHEY and SVGEGT. CDR3 residues: CARLAGRDRSYEQYF. The CDR3 DNA reads TGTGCCAGACTAGCGGGCAGGGACAGATCCTACGAGCAGTACTTC.

This clonotype was observed a few times. At one of its ends the junction is not consistent with the germline gene, which may arise from a read error. V is TRBV20-1 and J is TRBJ1-4; D call uncertain. The germline gives CDR1 DFQATT, CDR2 SNEGSKA (reference sequence). CDR3 size: 14 residues. DNA of the CDR3: TGCAGTGATAGAAACCCGGCCCTTAATGAAAAACTGTTTTTT. Protein sequence: CSDRNPALNEKLFF.

The chain joins TRBV9 to TRBJ2-1, with 11 bases lining up with TRBD2. Per the germline V gene, CDR1 is SGDLS and CDR2 is YYNGEE. Trimming took 0 bases from V and 3 from J; bases not matched to a gene: 11. The CDR3 has 19 amino acids. This CDR3 is CASSVEVGTSGRVYNEQFF. CDR3 sequence (DNA): TGTGCCAGCAGCGTAGAGGTTGGGACTAGCGGCAGAGTCTACAATGAGCAGTTCTTC.

This clonotype has just a few counts. The chain is built from TRBV24-1 and TRBJ2-7; weak D call: TRBD2 (7 bases). Per the germline V gene, CDR1 is KGHDR and CDR2 is SFDVKD. The V gene lost 3 bases and the J gene lost 0 bases, with 35 bases spanning the gap. The CDR3 extends over 23 amino acids. Here the CDR3 reads CATSDLSPAGEGSGRDPSYEQYV. DNA for the CDR3: TGTGCCACCAGTGATCTTTCCCCGGCAGGGGAGGGATCTGGCAGGGACCCCTCCTACGAGCAGTACGTC.

The gene calls are TRBV9 and TRBJ2-2; 10 nucleotides align to TRBD1. The CDR3 spans 15 residues. Unmatched junction bases numbered 3, after V lost 2 bases and J lost 5 bases. Germline V gene data show CDR1 as SGDLS and CDR2 as YYNGEE. The CDR3 DNA is TGTGCCAGCAGCGTGCGACAGGGGGCGACCGGGGAGCTGTTTTTT. This sequence encodes CASSVRQGATGELFF.

The genes are TRBV24-1 and TRBJ2-7; the D call may be TRBD1 or TRBD2 (5 bases each). The germline V gene encodes CDR1 KGHDR and CDR2 SFDVKD. The CDR3 spans 17 residues. The V end was cut by 4 bases, the J end by 3 bases, with 21 bases between. In DNA, the CDR3 is TGTGCCACCAGTGACTTGGCCCGGGACCGAATTTTCTACGAGCAGTACGTC. Its translation is CATSDLARDRIFYEQYV.

V is TRBV7-2 and J is TRBJ2-5; the D gene is possibly TRBD2 (5 bases). The CDR3 sequence is 13 residues long. V was cut by 2 bases and J by 7 bases, with 11 bases left in between. Germline CDR1 and CDR2: SGHTA and FQGNSA. CDR3 loop: CASSLQPAGTQYF. The CDR3 bases are TGTGCCAGCAGCTTACAGCCCGCGGGGACCCAGTACTTC. Full variable domain (rest looked up from reference TRBV7-2 and TRBJ2-5): GAGVSQSPSNKVTEKGKDVELRCDPISGHTALYWYRQSLGQGLEFLIYFQGNSAPDKSGLPSDRFSAERTGGSVSTLTIQRTQQEDSAVYLCASSLQPAGTQYFGPGTRLLVL.